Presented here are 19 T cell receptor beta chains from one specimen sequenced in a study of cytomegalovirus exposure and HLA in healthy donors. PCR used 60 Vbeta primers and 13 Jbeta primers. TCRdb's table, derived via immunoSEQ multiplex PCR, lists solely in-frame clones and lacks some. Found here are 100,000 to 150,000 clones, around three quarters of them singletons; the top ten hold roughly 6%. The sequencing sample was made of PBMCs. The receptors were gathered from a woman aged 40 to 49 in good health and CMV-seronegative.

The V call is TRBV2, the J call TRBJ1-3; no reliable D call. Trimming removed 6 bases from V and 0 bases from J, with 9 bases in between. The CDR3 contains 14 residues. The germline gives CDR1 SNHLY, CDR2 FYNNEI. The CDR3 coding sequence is TGTGCCAGCAGGTGGAGTAACTCTGGAAACACCATATATTTT. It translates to CASRWSNSGNTIYF.

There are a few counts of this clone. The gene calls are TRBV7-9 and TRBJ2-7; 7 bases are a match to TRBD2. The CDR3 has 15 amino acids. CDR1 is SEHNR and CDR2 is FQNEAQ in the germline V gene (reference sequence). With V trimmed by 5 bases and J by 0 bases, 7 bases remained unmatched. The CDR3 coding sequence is TGTGCCAGCAGCCTCAGCGGGATTAGCTCCTACGAGCAGTACTTC. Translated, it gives CASSLSGISSYEQYF.

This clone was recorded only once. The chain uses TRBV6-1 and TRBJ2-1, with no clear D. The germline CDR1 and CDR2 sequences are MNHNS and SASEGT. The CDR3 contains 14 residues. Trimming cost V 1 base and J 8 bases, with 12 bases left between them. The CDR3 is CASSEVSLRDEQFF. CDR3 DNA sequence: TGTGCCAGCAGTGAAGTGAGCCTCCGGGATGAGCAGTTCTTC.

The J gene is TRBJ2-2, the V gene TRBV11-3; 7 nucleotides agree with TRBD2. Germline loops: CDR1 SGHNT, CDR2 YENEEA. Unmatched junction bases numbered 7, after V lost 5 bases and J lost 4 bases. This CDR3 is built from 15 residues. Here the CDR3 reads CASSPAGGSTGELFF. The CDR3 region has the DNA TGTGCCAGCAGCCCAGCCGGGGGGTCCACCGGGGAGCTGTTTTTT.

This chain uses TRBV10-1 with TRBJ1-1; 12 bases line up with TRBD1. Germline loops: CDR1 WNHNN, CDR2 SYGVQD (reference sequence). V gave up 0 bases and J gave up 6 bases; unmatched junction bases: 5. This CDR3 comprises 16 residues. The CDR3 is CASSESGQGASAEAFF. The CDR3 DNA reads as TGCGCCAGCAGTGAGTCGGGACAGGGGGCAAGCGCTGAAGCTTTCTTT.

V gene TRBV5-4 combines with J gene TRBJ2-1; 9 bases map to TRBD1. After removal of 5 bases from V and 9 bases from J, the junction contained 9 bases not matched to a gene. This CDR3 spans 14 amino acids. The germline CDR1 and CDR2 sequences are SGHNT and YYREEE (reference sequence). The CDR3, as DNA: TGTGCCAGCAGGGGGACAGGGTCGGATCGTGAGCAGTTCTTC. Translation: CASRGTGSDREQFF.

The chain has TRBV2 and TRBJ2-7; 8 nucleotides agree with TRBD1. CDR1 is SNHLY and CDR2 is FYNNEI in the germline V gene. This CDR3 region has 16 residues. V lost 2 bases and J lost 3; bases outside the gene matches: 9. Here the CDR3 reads CASSENIGTGLYEQYF. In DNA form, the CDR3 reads TGTGCCAGCAGTGAAAATATTGGGACAGGCCTCTACGAGCAGTACTTC.

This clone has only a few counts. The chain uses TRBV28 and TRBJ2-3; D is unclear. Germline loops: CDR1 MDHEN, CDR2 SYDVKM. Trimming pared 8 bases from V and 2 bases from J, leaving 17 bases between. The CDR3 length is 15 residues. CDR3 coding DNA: TGTGCCAGCTCACTTTTGACTCCCCTCACAGATACGCAGTATTTT. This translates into CASSLLTPLTDTQYF.

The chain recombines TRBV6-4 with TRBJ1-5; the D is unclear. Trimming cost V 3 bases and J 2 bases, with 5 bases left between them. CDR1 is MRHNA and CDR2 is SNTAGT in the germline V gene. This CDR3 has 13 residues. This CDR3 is CASSESRNQPQHF. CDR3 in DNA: TGTGCCAGCAGTGAGAGTCGCAATCAGCCCCAGCATTTT.

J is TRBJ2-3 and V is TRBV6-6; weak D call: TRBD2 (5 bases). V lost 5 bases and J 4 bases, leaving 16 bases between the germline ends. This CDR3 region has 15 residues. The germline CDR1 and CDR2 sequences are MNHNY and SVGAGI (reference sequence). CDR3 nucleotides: TGTGCCAGCAGTACCCCCTCTGGAGGACCAGATACGCAGTATTTT. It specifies CASSTPSGGPDTQYF.

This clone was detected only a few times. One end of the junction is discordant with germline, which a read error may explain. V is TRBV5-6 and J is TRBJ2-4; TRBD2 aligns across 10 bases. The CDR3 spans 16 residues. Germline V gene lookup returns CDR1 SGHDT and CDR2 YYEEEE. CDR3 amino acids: CASSFTSGNAKNSQYF. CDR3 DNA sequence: TGTGCCAGCAGCTTCACTAGCGGGAATGCCAAAAACAGTCAGTACTTC.

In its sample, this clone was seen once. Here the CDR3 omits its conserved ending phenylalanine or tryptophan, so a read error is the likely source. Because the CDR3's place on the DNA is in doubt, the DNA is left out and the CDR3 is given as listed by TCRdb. The CDR3 sequence: CASSEGDRIRC. The chain carries TRBV2 and TRBJ1-1; the D call TRBD1 from the table was never checked on the DNA. The CDR3 region is 11 residues in length, termini included. Germline CDR1 SNHLY, CDR2 FYNNEI.

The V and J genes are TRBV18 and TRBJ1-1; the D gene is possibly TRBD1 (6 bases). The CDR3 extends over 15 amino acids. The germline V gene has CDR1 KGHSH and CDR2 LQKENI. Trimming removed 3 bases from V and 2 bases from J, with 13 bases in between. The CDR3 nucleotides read TGTGCCAGCTCACCTAACGGACAGAGAAACACTGAAGCTTTCTTT. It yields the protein CASSPNGQRNTEAFF. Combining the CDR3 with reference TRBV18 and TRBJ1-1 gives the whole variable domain NAGVMQNPRHLVRRRGQEARLRCSPMKGHSHVYWYRQLPEEGLKFMVYLQKENIIDESGMPKERFSAEFPKEGPSILRIQQVVRGDSAAYFCASSPNGQRNTEAFFGQGTRLTVV.

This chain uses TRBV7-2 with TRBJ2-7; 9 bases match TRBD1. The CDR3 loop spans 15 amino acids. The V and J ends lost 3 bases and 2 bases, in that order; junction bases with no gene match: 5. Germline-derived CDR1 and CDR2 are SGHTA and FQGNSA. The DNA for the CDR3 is TGTGCCAGCAGCTTTGGACAGGGGCTCACCTACGAGCAGTACTTC. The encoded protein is CASSFGQGLTYEQYF.

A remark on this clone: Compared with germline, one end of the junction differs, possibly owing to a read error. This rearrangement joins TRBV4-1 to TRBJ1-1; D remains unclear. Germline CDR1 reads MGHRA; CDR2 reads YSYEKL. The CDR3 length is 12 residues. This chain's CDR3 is CASSQQNSEAFF. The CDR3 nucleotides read TGCGCCAGCAGCCAACAGAACAGTGAAGCTTTCTTT.

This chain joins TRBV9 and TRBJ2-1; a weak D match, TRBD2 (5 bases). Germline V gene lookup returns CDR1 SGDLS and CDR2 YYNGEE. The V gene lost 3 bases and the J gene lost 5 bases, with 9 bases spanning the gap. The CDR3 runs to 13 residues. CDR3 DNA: TGTGCCAGCAGCGGGCGGGCTCACAATGAGCAGTTCTTC. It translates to CASSGRAHNEQFF.

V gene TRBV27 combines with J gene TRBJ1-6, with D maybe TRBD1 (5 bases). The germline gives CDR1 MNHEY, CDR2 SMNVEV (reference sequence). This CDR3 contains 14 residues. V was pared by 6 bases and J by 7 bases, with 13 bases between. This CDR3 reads CASSPAGGNSPLHF. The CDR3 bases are TGTGCCAGCAGCCCTGCGGGGGGGAATTCACCCCTCCACTTT.

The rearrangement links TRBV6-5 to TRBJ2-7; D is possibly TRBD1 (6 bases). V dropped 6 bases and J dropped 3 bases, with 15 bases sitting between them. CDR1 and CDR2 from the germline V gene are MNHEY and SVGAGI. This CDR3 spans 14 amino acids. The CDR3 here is CASSLQGAGYEQYF. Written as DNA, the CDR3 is TGTGCCAGCAGCCTACAGGGCGCAGGCTACGAGCAGTACTTC.

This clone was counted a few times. The CDR3 region is CASRLVAGNTDTQYF. CDR3 bases: TGTGCCAGCAGACTCGTAGCGGGCAACACAGATACGCAGTATTTT. The genes are TRBV7-2 and TRBJ2-3, with 7 positions matching TRBD2. The J segment lost 2 bases and the V segment lost 6 bases, leaving 8 bases of the junction unmatched. The V gene's germline CDR1 is SGHTA and CDR2 FQGNSA. The CDR3 consists of 15 residues. Full variable domain (outside the CDR3, taken from reference TRBV7-2 and TRBJ2-3): GAGVSQSPSNKVTEKGKDVELRCDPISGHTALYWYRQSLGQGLEFLIYFQGNSAPDKSGLPSDRFSAERTGGSVSTLTIQRTQQEDSAVYLCASRLVAGNTDTQYFGPGTRLTVL.